The 7 T cell receptor beta chains given below trace back to one sample, sequenced in a study of beta chain features in type 1 diabetes. Expressed TCRB transcripts were sequenced after all isolated RNA was converted to cDNA. Only in-frame clones appear in the TCRdb table, and some are missing; sequencing was by immunoSEQ multiplex PCR. This sample yields about 340,000 clones, of which roughly 8% are seen a single time; around 0.44% belongs to the top ten. The specimen sequenced was central memory CD4+ T cells from blood. Receptors originate from a woman younger than 35 in good health.

The rearrangement joins TRBV2 to TRBJ2-7, with D perhaps given as TRBD1 or TRBD2 (6 bases each). The length of the CDR3 is 15 residues. Germline CDR1 reads SNHLY; CDR2 reads FYNNEI. The V gene lost 3 bases and the J gene lost 1 base, with 13 bases spanning the gap. The CDR3 reads CASSDRQAGSYEQYF. The CDR3 region has the DNA TGTGCCAGCAGTGACCGACAGGCGGGGTCCTACGAGCAGTACTTC.

The chain recombines TRBV9 with TRBJ2-5; TRBD1 matches 9 bases. CDR1 and CDR2 from the germline V gene are SGDLS and YYNGEE. The CDR3 consists of 16 residues. The trim removed 0 bases at V and 1 base at J, leaving 4 bases unmatched. This CDR3 reads CASSVALGQGQETQYF. Written as DNA, the CDR3 is TGTGCCAGCAGCGTAGCCCTGGGACAGGGCCAAGAGACCCAGTACTTC.

This clone appeared many times. The chain has TRBV19 and TRBJ2-3; D gene unclear. The CDR3 is made up of 12 amino acids. V dropped 4 bases and J dropped 3 bases, with 5 bases sitting between them. The V gene's germline CDR1 is LNHDA and CDR2 SQIVND (reference sequence). CDR3 in amino acids: CASSTQTDTQYF. CDR3 nucleotide sequence: TGTGCCAGTAGTACCCAGACAGATACGCAGTATTTT.

The chain links TRBV7-2 to TRBJ2-7; 8 nucleotides match TRBD2. CDR3 size: 15 residues. Germline-derived CDR1 and CDR2 are SGHTA and FQGNSA. V shed 0 bases, J shed 6 bases, and the junction held 7 bases outside the gene matches. The CDR3 here is CASSLAPAGAREQYF. The CDR3, as DNA: TGTGCCAGCAGCTTAGCGCCAGCGGGAGCTCGCGAGCAGTACTTC.

This clone was observed a few times. V is TRBV5-1 and J is TRBJ2-7, with 10 positions matching TRBD2. This CDR3 has 15 residues. Germline values: CDR1 SGHRS, CDR2 YFSETQ. With V trimmed by 6 bases and J by 3 bases, 9 bases remained unmatched. CDR3 in DNA: TGCGCCAGCAAGATCCTAGCGGGAGCCAACTACGAGCAGTACTTC. This codes for CASKILAGANYEQYF.

This clone has just a few counts. J is TRBJ2-3 and V is TRBV6-5, with D hard to call. CDR1 is MNHEY and CDR2 is SVGAGI in the germline V gene. Trimming left V 5 bases short and J 6 bases short, with 6 bases between. The length of the CDR3 is 11 residues. The CDR3 nucleotides read TGTGCCAGCAGTCCTCTCGATACGCAGTATTTT. Encoded protein: CASSPLDTQYF.

This clone was counted only a few times. The chain is built from TRBV5-1 and TRBJ2-4; D is perhaps TRBD2 (5 bases). Germline CDR1 is SGHRS and CDR2 is YFSETQ. Trimming cost V 4 bases and J 6 bases, with 14 bases left between them. The CDR3 is made up of 14 amino acids. The CDR3 is CASSTGVTGNIQYF. Written as DNA, the CDR3 is TGCGCCAGCAGCACCGGGGTGACGGGAAACATTCAGTACTTC.